This TCR beta chain was captured in a study of early stage breast cancer tumors. Produced via immunoSEQ multiplex PCR; TCRdb's table is partial and in-frame only. The data show approximately 52,000 clones, roughly 83% seen once. The germline V and J ends were trimmed by 1 base and 4 bases, with 19 bases remaining between them. The germline CDR1 and CDR2 sequences are MDHEN and SYDVKM. This CDR3 spans 17 amino acids. Sequenced input: blood. The V and J genes are TRBV28 and TRBJ1-2; a possible D gene is TRBD1 (5 bases). This receptor was obtained from a person between 50 and 60 years old with breast cancer. CDR3 nucleotides: TGTGCCAGCAGTTTATCTGAGACAGCCAAGAACAGCTATGGCTACACCTTC. It codes for CASSLSETAKNSYGYTF.